Following are 7 T cell receptor beta chains from one sample sequenced in a study of blood T cells in healthy people across ages. It was with a sample-barcoded 5' primer and a J-beta primer mix that a second PCR of about 7 to 12 cycles was run. TCRdb itself ran the 5' RACE reads through MiXCR, one entry per CDR3 protein. The sample has 600,000 or so distinct CDR3 sequences; under 25% are singletons. Sequenced input: blood. Source of these receptors: a man aged 70-80 years in good health.

This clonotype turned up a few times. The chain joins TRBV2 to TRBJ1-5, with D hard to call. The V and J ends lost 7 bases and 0 bases respectively, with 7 bases between them. This CDR3 has 13 residues. Germline assignment: CDR1 SNHLY and CDR2 FYNNEI. The CDR3 sequence: CASTWDSNQPQHF. The CDR3 coding sequence is TGTGCCAGCACATGGGATAGCAATCAGCCCCAGCATTTT.

This clonotype was seen more than once but under ten times. Here the CDR3 DNA reads TGCGCCAGCAGCGTGGGGCCTAGCGGCGGCACAGATACGCAGTATTTT. Translation gives CASSVGPSGGTDTQYF. V gene TRBV5-1 combines with J gene TRBJ2-3; TRBD2 matches at 7 bases. Unmatched junction bases numbered 9, after V lost 4 bases and J lost 1 base. This CDR3 region has 16 residues. CDR1 and CDR2 from the germline V gene are SGHRS and YFSETQ.

V is TRBV7-2 and J is TRBJ2-1, with D unresolved. The better agreement between TRBJ2-7 and the DNA end casts doubt on the J call. This CDR3 is 14 amino acids long. The germline gives CDR1 SGHTA, CDR2 FQGNSA. The chain's CDR3 is CASSPSTSFYEQYF. The CDR3 coding sequence is TGTGCCAGCAGCCCCTCGACAAGCTTCTACGAGCAGTACTTC.

The chain is built from TRBV20-1 and TRBJ1-3, with D unresolved. Trimming stripped 3 bases from V and 6 bases from J, with 9 bases between. The germline V gene encodes CDR1 DFQATT and CDR2 SNEGSKA (reference sequence). The CDR3 contains 12 residues. The CDR3, as DNA: TGCAGTGCTAGGTACCTGGAAAACACCATATATTTT. Translating gives CSARYLENTIYF.

The V and J genes are TRBV11-2 and TRBJ2-4; TRBD1 is a possible D gene (6 bases). Germline CDR1 and CDR2: SGHAT and FQNNGV. V was pared by 3 bases and J by 2 bases, with 11 bases between. The CDR3 is made up of 15 amino acids. CDR3 residues: CASSLGAGTKNIQYF. The CDR3 nucleotides read TGTGCCAGCAGCTTGGGGGCCGGAACCAAAAACATTCAGTACTTC.

This clonotype was seen more than once but under ten times. This rearrangement joins TRBV30 to TRBJ2-7; D ambiguous. V gave up 1 base and J gave up 6 bases, with 19 bases separating them. The CDR3 runs 15 residues. The germline gives CDR1 GTSNPN, CDR2 SVGIG (reference sequence). The CDR3: CAWSAIRALNPEQYF. CDR3 in DNA: TGTGCCTGGAGTGCTATAAGGGCCCTCAACCCCGAGCAGTACTTC.

This clonotype was picked up a small number of times. The chain combines TRBV5-1 with TRBJ2-5; no definite D call. The J call may not be correct, given that the DNA end is closer to TRBJ2-7. Germline CDR1 and CDR2: SGHRS and YFSETQ. The CDR3 has 14 residues. The CDR3 is CASSFTGNSYEQYF. The CDR3 region has the DNA TGCGCCAGCAGCTTTACTGGTAACTCCTACGAGCAGTACTTC.